Included here is one T cell receptor (beta chain) sequence, with context. Its target is not known. The repertoire was sequenced with immunoSEQ multiplex PCR; TCRdb's copy has only in-frame clones and lacks some. The sample holds about 13,000 clones, 28% seen once. CDR1 SGHTA and CDR2 FQGNSA come from the germline V gene. The CDR3 has 13 residues. Trimming cost V 3 bases and J 9 bases, with 12 bases left between them. The record originates from a study of T cells in localized non-small cell lung cancer. Broader study findings: Tumor trailed uninvolved adjacent lung in T cell clonality, which peaked there.

V gene TRBV7-2 combines with J gene TRBJ2-1; no definite D call. This sequence was found in a female donor of 60 years or more with stage I lung adenocarcinoma. Sequencing was performed on lung tumor tissue, taken before any cancer treatment. CDR3 residues: CASSFAGRGEQFF. CDR3 DNA sequence: TGTGCCAGCAGCTTTGCCGGACGCGGTGAGCAGTTCTTC.